These 15 T cell receptor beta chains originate from one sample sequenced in a study of blood T cell repertoires in COVID-19. The protocol was immunoSEQ multiplex PCR, while the TCRdb copy is restricted to in-frame clones and leaves out a portion. The repertoire holds over 110,000 clones, 81% seen once, with more than 8% in the top ten. The sample consisted of peripheral blood. These receptors were collected from a human donor in a cohort sampled during active COVID-19.

V usage is TRBV19 and J usage is TRBJ1-1; D gene unclear. Germline V CDR1 and CDR2: LNHDA, SQIVND (reference sequence). This CDR3 region has 16 residues. V gave up 3 bases and J gave up 3 bases, with 17 bases separating them. The CDR3 here is CASSISFGRGYTEAFF. CDR3 in DNA: TGTGCCAGTAGTATTTCGTTTGGCAGAGGATACACTGAAGCTTTCTTT.

This chain joins TRBV9 and TRBJ2-7; D unclear. The CDR3 is 10 residues long. From germline, CDR1 is SGDLS and CDR2 YYNGEE. V was shortened by 9 bases and J by 7 bases, with 11 bases between the two germline ends. CDR3 loop: CANKQPEQYF. The CDR3, as DNA: TGTGCCAACAAACAACCAGAGCAGTACTTC.

The chain has TRBV3-1 (or the pseudogene TRBV3-2) and TRBJ1-1; D unresolved. There are 14 residues in the CDR3. Trimming pared 3 bases from V and 1 base from J, leaving 9 bases between. Germline assignment: CDR1 LGHDT and CDR2 YNNKEL (reference sequence). CDR3 amino acids: CASSQGSKNTEAFF. The CDR3, as DNA: TGTGCCAGCAGCCAGGGCTCGAAGAACACTGAAGCTTTCTTT.

The V call is TRBV5-1, the J call TRBJ1-3; TRBD1 is a possible D gene (6 bases). Trimming took 4 bases from V and 7 from J, leaving 21 bases between them. The germline gives CDR1 SGHRS, CDR2 YFSETQ. The CDR3 sequence is 16 residues long. As DNA, the CDR3 is TGCGCCAGCAGCCCTGGACAGTCATCCCTCAGCAACACCATATATTTT. Protein sequence: CASSPGQSSLSNTIYF.

This chain joins TRBV5-1 and TRBJ2-7; 8 bases fit TRBD2. V gave up 4 bases and J gave up 6 bases; unmatched junction bases: 15. Germline lookup yields CDR1 SGHRS and CDR2 YFSETQ. This CDR3 spans 16 amino acids. CDR3 region: CASSPDVLAGGPEQYF. In nucleotides, the CDR3 is TGCGCCAGCAGCCCGGACGTTTTGGCGGGAGGTCCCGAGCAGTACTTC.

The chain combines TRBV12-3 or TRBV12-4 with TRBJ2-1; a weak D match, TRBD1 (6 bases). The CDR3 loop spans 12 amino acids. V dropped 8 bases and J dropped 5 bases, with 10 bases sitting between them. CDR3 loop: CASGGHNNEQFF. The CDR3 coding sequence is TGTGCCAGCGGGGGACACAACAATGAGCAGTTCTTC.

The J gene is TRBJ1-4, the V gene TRBV6-6, with a tentative D call TRBD1 (6 bases). CDR1 is MNHNY, CDR2 SVGAGI, per germline (reference sequence). The V and J ends lost 5 bases and 5 bases respectively, with 21 bases between them. The CDR3 totals 17 residues. CDR3 DNA sequence: TGTGCCAGCAGTCACGCCTCTGGGGGGGCCTGGAATGAAAAACTGTTTTTT. It is translated as CASSHASGGAWNEKLFF.

This clone came up a few times. The chain links TRBV28 to TRBJ2-1; 9 bases agree with TRBD2. V trimming: 6 bases; J trimming: 12 bases; junction bases outside the gene matches: 3. The V gene's germline CDR1 is MDHEN and CDR2 SYDVKM. The CDR3 spans 11 residues. CDR3 nucleotide sequence: TGTGCCAGCAGCTCACTAGCGGGGCAGTTCTTC. This encodes CASSSLAGQFF.

V gene TRBV7-9 combines with J gene TRBJ2-3, with 7 bases aligning to TRBD1. The CDR3 length is 16 residues. J lost 0 bases, V lost 4 bases, and 7 bases had no gene match. Germline loops: CDR1 SEHNR, CDR2 FQNEAQ (reference sequence). For the CDR3, the DNA is TGTGCCAGCAGCTCTACAGGGGCCGCTAGCACAGATACGCAGTATTTT. This gives the protein CASSSTGAASTDTQYF.

This clone was recorded a few times. V is TRBV28 and J is TRBJ1-2, with D possibly being TRBD1 (6 bases). The CDR3 covers 17 residues. CDR1 and CDR2 (germline): MDHEN, SYDVKM. The germline V and J ends were trimmed by 1 base and 6 bases, with 21 bases remaining between them. CDR3 coding DNA: TGTGCCAGCAGTTTATTGAAGGGGGTCAGCGCCGAGGATGGCTACACCTTC. As protein: CASSLLKGVSAEDGYTF.

This clone appeared once. The chain recombines TRBV6-4 with TRBJ1-1; 7 bases fit TRBD1. Germline lookup yields CDR1 MRHNA and CDR2 SNTAGT. The trim removed 2 bases at V and 3 bases at J, leaving 12 bases unmatched. This CDR3 comprises 17 residues. CDR3 in amino acids: CASSDPTGPGEDTEAFF. The CDR3 coding sequence is TGTGCCAGCAGTGACCCGACAGGGCCCGGGGAGGACACTGAAGCTTTCTTT.

CDR3 sequence reads: CASSYSGSDQPQHF. The CDR3 DNA reads TGTGCCAGCAGTTACTCTGGGAGTGATCAGCCCCAGCATTTT. The chain carries TRBV6-5 and TRBJ1-5; D is undetermined. Germline V lookup: CDR1 MNHEY, CDR2 SVGAGI. Trimming removed 0 bases at V and 5 bases at J, with 8 bases between. This CDR3 region has 14 residues.

This clone was seen only once. The CDR3 coding sequence is TGCGCCAGCAGCCGCCAGCCCGGACTAGCGGGAGACTACGAGCAGTACTTC. Protein product: CASSRQPGLAGDYEQYF. V and J are TRBV4-1 and TRBJ2-7; TRBD2 matches 13 bases. V trimming: 4 bases; J trimming: 3 bases; junction bases outside the gene matches: 9. This CDR3 is 17 amino acids long. Germline lookup yields CDR1 MGHRA and CDR2 YSYEKL.

The V call is TRBV6-2 or TRBV6-3, the J call TRBJ2-1, with 8 bases fitting TRBD1. The V segment lost 2 bases and the J segment 0 bases; nucleotides outside the gene matches: 3. This CDR3 region has 16 residues. The germline V gene has CDR1 MNHEY and CDR2 SVGEGT. This chain's CDR3 is CASSYGQGSSYNEQFF. The CDR3 bases are TGTGCCAGCAGTTACGGACAGGGAAGCTCCTACAATGAGCAGTTCTTC.

V and J are TRBV7-9 and TRBJ2-5; 11 bases fit TRBD1. The germline CDR1 and CDR2 sequences are SEHNR and FQNEAQ (reference sequence). V was pared by 1 base and J by 5 bases, with 6 bases of the junction left unmatched. The CDR3 covers 16 residues. Here the CDR3 DNA reads TGTGCCAGCAGCTTAGTCCCGGGACAGGGGGTTGAGACCCAGTACTTC. This translates into CASSLVPGQGVETQYF. Drawing the rest from reference TRBV7-9 and TRBJ2-5, the complete variable domain is DTGVSQNPRHKITKRGQNVTFRCDPISEHNRLYWYRQTLGQGPEFLTYFQNEAQLEKSRLLSDRFSAERPKGSFSTLEIQRTEQGDSAMYLCASSLVPGQGVETQYFGPGTRLLVL.